What follows is one T cell receptor (beta chain) and its context. The sample belongs to a study of blood T cell repertoires in COVID-19. The wider study: Sources were T cells, B-cell-depleted T cells, or PBMCs; the material itself was cDNA or gDNA.

Methods used by the authors: Reference gene primer amplification in the assay estimated nucleated cell counts. The table came from immunoSEQ multiplex PCR; TCRdb's copy has only in-frame clones and leaves some out. The D gene and trimming were derived from the DNA, and the V and J assignments and clone size from that table. In the table there are about 50,000 clones, 78% of which are singletons. V shed 5 bases, J shed 8 bases, and the junction held 5 bases outside the gene matches. Germline CDR1 and CDR2: SQVTM and ANQGSEA. This CDR3 is 13 amino acids long. The material sequenced was PBMCs or T cells enriched from blood (not recorded which). This chain links TRBV29-1 with TRBJ2-4; 11 nucleotides align to TRBD1. The clonotype was recovered from a woman aged 45-65 years with acute COVID-19. The CDR3 bases are TGCAGCGTTCAGCGGGACAGGGGGGACATTCAGTACTTC. As protein: CSVQRDRGDIQYF. Complete variable domain (other parts from reference TRBV29-1 and TRBJ2-4): SAVISQKPSRDICQRGTSLTIQCQVDSQVTMMFWYRQQPGQSLTLIATANQGSEATYESGFVIDKFPISRPNLTFSTLTVSNMSPEDSSIYLCSVQRDRGDIQYFGAGTRLSVL.